This T cell receptor beta chain was documented in a study of shared clonotypes between healthy human individuals. As regards this clone: What it binds is not known.

Positively selected for CCR7, the CD45RO-negative cells used as naive CD8 cells excluded terminally differentiated effector memory CD45RA+ cells. Notes on the study in general: It was observed that roughly 5.1% of naive CD4 clonotypes were shared across a handful of donors.

Deep was the level used in running the assay. The method was immunoSEQ multiplex PCR; TCRdb's version includes in-frame clones alone and lacks a portion of them. In the table there are about 1,900,000 clones, about 95% of which are singletons. The sequence was obtained from a man younger than 35 in good health. The sequenced material came from naive CD8+ T cells sorted from blood.

CDR3 protein: CASSLSPVAYEQYF. CDR3 DNA sequence: TGTGCCAGCAGTTTATCCCCGGTTGCCTACGAGCAGTACTTC. V is TRBV27 and J is TRBJ2-7; D gene uncertain. Trimming removed 0 bases at V and 2 bases at J, with 8 bases between. Germline V gene sequence: CDR1 MNHEY, CDR2 SMNVEV (reference sequence). The CDR3 has 14 amino acids.